This T cell receptor beta chain emerged from a study of cytotoxic CD8 clonotypes in ibrutinib-treated CLL (dated by TCRdb to the early 2020s). In the study overall: In this cohort, around 15 patients were treatment-naive and more than 9 were relapsed/refractory, while about 18 had unmutated IGHV. Cryopreserved peripheral blood mononuclear cells were collected before treatment, at response, and at either disease progression or sustained remission. Samples at response were collected after a median of roughly twelve months of treatment, with a range of about 6 to 36 months. Partial responses were observed in approximately 24 patients and complete responses in 2; after a median follow-up of around 64 months, remission was maintained in around 14 patients and progression was observed in roughly twelve. Of the approximately 91 people in the trial, about two dozen had longitudinal samples available. Patients were still on ibrutinib when every remission and progressive disease sample was collected. On average, each sample yielded about 260,000 productive templates and around 100,000 productive rearrangements.

General findings and caveats noted by the study authors: Public clonotypes were rare and either shrank or stayed stable during treatment, and the rise in clonality at ibrutinib response reflected expansion of private clonotypes. Baseline clonality exceeded that of age-matched healthy donors and correlated strongly with circulating CD8+ T-cell counts. Sampling times were not matched between sustained-remission and progressing patients, and lymph node repertoires were not studied. At ibrutinib response clonality went up, during sustained remission it held steady, and at progression it dropped back toward baseline.

A note on this clone: There is no known antigen for this receptor. The sample holds no much larger clone one base away, and base qualities are not on file.

This sample's time point label indicates: approximately 2 years on ibrutinib. For TCR beta library preparation, approximately 2 micrograms of genomic DNA were extracted from the cryopreserved PBMCs. High-throughput TCR beta sequencing was performed on longitudinal blood samples from CLL patients receiving ibrutinib monotherapy. The patients took part in an open-label, single-center phase 2 trial of ibrutinib monotherapy. A MiSeq instrument was used for deep resolution sequencing, which targeted depths ranging from 1 in 1 million up to 1 in 200,000 T cells, with coverage averaging 10x for each clonotype. The immunoSEQ hsTCRB Kit was used to generate the TCR beta libraries. The paper's data handling went like this. ImmunoSEQ Data Assistant and ImmunoSEQ Analyzer were used for data analysis, and V, D and J genes were assigned according to IMGT definitions. Clonality, which ranges from 0 to 1, was calculated as one minus the normalized Shannon entropy of productive rearrangement frequencies. Only overrepresented clonotypes making up at least 0.05% of each patient's repertoire were included in the public clonotype analysis. About a dozen age-matched healthy donor repertoires from immuneACCESS served as clonality controls. TCRdb took over this immuneACCESS table, retaining in-frame rearrangements with V and J assigned. Such tables are incomplete; in checked studies, under half of the missing clones stem from an unresolved V gene, and the remainder is unexplained. V, J and clone size derive from that table, while D and trimming were established from the DNA sequence. This sample gives more than 200,000 clones in total; under 80% of them show up just once. The ten top clones hold 15% of the sample.

The germline V gene (reference sequence) provides CDR1 GTSNPN and CDR2 SVGIG. CDR3 length: 9 amino acids, cysteine to phenylalanine. Only CDR3 DNA remains: 27 bases, in frame from the first base. V is clipped by 8 bases and J by 5 bases, and the sequence between their germline boundaries is 3 bases long. This receptor chain uses TRBV30 and TRBJ2-2; the D gene cannot be named for sure. The origin of this receptor is a human donor with chronic lymphocytic leukemia. This sample comprised PBMCs, obtained after 24 months of ibrutinib treatment. This receptor has the CDR3 CAITGELFF. The nucleotide sequence is TGTGCCATAACCGGGGAGCTGTTTTTT.